This entry lists 21 T cell receptor beta chains sequenced from one sample in a study of blood T cell repertoires in COVID-19. The data were produced by immunoSEQ multiplex PCR, yet TCRdb's version contains in-frame clones alone and is incomplete. The table shows approximately 210,000 clones, with just over 85% occurring only once. The material sequenced was PBMCs or T cells enriched from blood (not recorded which). The receptors shown here come from a woman in her forties or fifties with acute COVID-19.

CDR3 DNA sequence: TGTGCCAGCAGCCAACAGGGGGCGGAGACCCAGTACTTC. Protein sequence: CASSQQGAETQYF. The gene calls are TRBV9 and TRBJ2-5, with 9 bases fitting TRBD1. The junction had 3 bases not matched to a gene; V was cut back by 4 bases and J by 5 bases. This CDR3 is 13 amino acids long. CDR1 SGDLS and CDR2 YYNGEE come from the germline V gene.

The genes are TRBV7-2 and TRBJ2-7, with 7 bases aligning to TRBD2. J lost 0 bases, V lost 2 bases, and 10 bases had no gene match. Germline V gives CDR1 SGHTA, CDR2 FQGNSA. The CDR3 contains 17 residues. CDR3 in DNA: TGTGCCAGCAGCTTATACGACTTAGCGGGTAGCTCCTACGAGCAGTACTTC. It is translated as CASSLYDLAGSSYEQYF.

The chain uses TRBV7-2 and TRBJ2-3; the match to TRBD2 covers 7 bases. The CDR3 contains 14 residues. The ends lost 3 bases at V and 6 bases at J; junction bases unmatched: 6. Per the germline V gene, CDR1 is SGHTA and CDR2 is FQGNSA. CDR3 nucleotides: TGTGCCAGCAGCTTCTCGGGGGAGGGGGATACGCAGTATTTT. Translation gives CASSFSGEGDTQYF.

The chain carries TRBV6-1 and TRBJ2-7; 11 bases align to TRBD2. In germline, CDR1 is MNHNS, CDR2 SASEGT. The CDR3 length is 17 residues. Germline trimming cut 0 bases from V and 2 bases from J; bases unmatched to any gene: 6. CDR3 region: CASSEAGLAGGAYEQYF. CDR3 in DNA: TGTGCCAGCAGTGAAGCGGGGCTAGCGGGAGGCGCCTACGAGCAGTACTTC.

The DNA for the CDR3 is TGCGCCAGCAGCCAAGATCCGACAAGCTCTGGAAACACCATATATTTT. As protein: CASSQDPTSSGNTIYF. J is TRBJ1-3 and V is TRBV4-3; no firm D call. Germline CDR1 is LGHNA and CDR2 is YSLEER. With 0 bases removed from V and 0 bases from J, the gap between germline ends came to 9 bases. There are 16 residues in the CDR3.

V usage is TRBV4-1 and J usage is TRBJ1-1; no definite D call. V dropped 4 bases and J dropped 0 bases, with 12 bases sitting between them. CDR3 length: 15 residues. Germline CDR1 and CDR2: MGHRA and YSYEKL. As DNA, the CDR3 is TGCGCCAGCAGCCGGGATGAGGGCCTGAACACTGAAGCTTTCTTT. It is translated as CASSRDEGLNTEAFF.

The chain recombines TRBV19 with TRBJ1-2, with 9 bases that match TRBD1. Germline loops: CDR1 LNHDA, CDR2 SQIVND (reference sequence). The trim removed 6 bases at V and 3 bases at J, leaving 5 bases unmatched. The CDR3 contains 14 residues. Written as DNA, the CDR3 is TGTGCCAGTAGCCCAGGACAGGGGTACTATGGCTACACCTTC. This sequence encodes CASSPGQGYYGYTF.

This chain connects TRBV27 to TRBJ1-1, with 7 bases that match TRBD1. There are 16 residues in the CDR3. Per the germline V gene, CDR1 is MNHEY and CDR2 is SMNVEV (reference sequence). Trimming cost V 1 base and J 3 bases; bases outside gene matches: 8. CDR3 protein: CASSLWKGAKDTEAFF. CDR3 nucleotide sequence: TGTGCCAGCAGTTTATGGAAGGGGGCAAAGGACACTGAAGCTTTCTTT.

The rearrangement joins TRBV7-8 to TRBJ1-1; 7 bases are a match to TRBD1. The CDR3 length is 12 residues. Germline V gene lookup returns CDR1 SGHVS and CDR2 FQNEAQ. Trimming removed 4 bases from V and 4 bases from J; junction bases left unmatched: 0. The chain's CDR3 is CASSSGGTEAFF. CDR3 DNA sequence: TGTGCCAGCAGCTCAGGGGGCACTGAAGCTTTCTTT.

This clone was seen more than once but under ten times. The chain recombines TRBV5-4 with TRBJ1-1, with 7 nucleotides matching TRBD1. Germline values: CDR1 SGHNT, CDR2 YYREEE (reference sequence). The CDR3 has 17 amino acids. The ends lost 1 base at V and 4 bases at J; junction bases unmatched: 13. The CDR3 loop is CASSLFRQTGLSTEAFF. The CDR3 nucleotides read TGTGCCAGCAGCTTGTTTAGACAGACAGGGCTGAGCACTGAAGCTTTCTTT.

J is TRBJ2-7 and V is TRBV7-9, with D perhaps TRBD1 (6 bases). V lost 6 bases, J lost 2 bases, and 11 bases lay in between. The CDR3 has 13 residues. Germline V CDR1 and CDR2: SEHNR, FQNEAQ (reference sequence). The CDR3 region has the DNA TGTGCCAGCAGTCCACAGGGTACCTACGAGCAGTACTTC. Its protein is CASSPQGTYEQYF.

This clone was observed a handful of times. This rearrangement joins TRBV4-2 to TRBJ1-1; D might be TRBD1 (5 bases). Trimming took 2 bases from V and 4 from J, leaving 23 bases between them. Germline V gives CDR1 LGHNA, CDR2 YNFKEQ. The CDR3 contains 18 residues. The CDR3 coding sequence is TGTGCCAGCAGCCAAAGGTTTAAAGAAGACGGGGGTAGCACTGAAGCTTTCTTT. Its translation: CASSQRFKEDGGSTEAFF.

This sequence joins TRBV5-1 and TRBJ2-1; possible D gene TRBD1, 6 bases. The CDR3 is made up of 14 amino acids. Germline CDR1 and CDR2: SGHRS and YFSETQ. V was clipped by 0 bases and J by 10 bases, with 14 bases between them. The CDR3 loop reads CASSLEWGPREQFF. The CDR3 nucleotides read TGCGCCAGCAGCTTGGAATGGGGGCCAAGGGAGCAGTTCTTC.

This clone appeared a single time. The CDR3 is CASSSSGRNTEAFF. Written as DNA, the CDR3 is TGTGCCAGCAGCTCGTCGGGTAGGAACACTGAAGCTTTCTTT. This chain connects TRBV7-9 to TRBJ1-1, with D unresolved. Germline V gene sequence: CDR1 SEHNR, CDR2 FQNEAQ (reference sequence). The CDR3 loop spans 14 amino acids. Trimming left V 4 bases short and J 1 base short, with 10 bases between.

This clone has a single count. V gene TRBV7-3 combines with J gene TRBJ2-1, with 11 positions matching TRBD2. The V gene's germline CDR1 is SGHTA and CDR2 FQGTGA. J lost 6 bases, V lost 5 bases, and 9 bases had no gene match. CDR3 size: 16 residues. The CDR3 loop reads CASSPLLAGVGNEQFF. For the CDR3, the DNA is TGTGCCAGCAGCCCCCTACTAGCGGGAGTTGGCAATGAGCAGTTCTTC. Supplemented by reference TRBV7-3 and TRBJ2-1, the full variable domain reads GAGVSQTPSNKVTEKGKYVELRCDPISGHTALYWYRQSLGQGPEFLIYFQGTGAADDSGLPNDRFFAVRPEGSVSTLKIQRTERGDSAVYLCASSPLLAGVGNEQFFGPGTRLTVL.

The chain carries TRBV18 and TRBJ2-5; D might be TRBD1 (6 bases). V was pared by 6 bases and J by 2 bases, with 22 bases between. The CDR3 sequence is 17 residues long. Germline V gene data show CDR1 as KGHSH and CDR2 as LQKENI. This CDR3 is CASSSRIGTGQQETQYF. In DNA form, the CDR3 reads TGTGCCAGCTCGTCGAGAATAGGCACAGGGCAACAAGAGACCCAGTACTTC.

The V gene is TRBV2, the J gene TRBJ1-2; perhaps TRBD1 as D (5 bases). There are 16 residues in the CDR3. From germline, CDR1 is SNHLY and CDR2 FYNNEI. V dropped 6 bases and J dropped 0 bases, with 17 bases sitting between them. Here the CDR3 reads CASSPEGRPPNYGYTF. The CDR3, as DNA: TGTGCCAGCAGCCCCGAGGGGAGGCCCCCTAACTATGGCTACACCTTC.

This clone was counted once. This chain joins TRBV29-1 and TRBJ2-3; D not certain. Trimming removed 3 bases at V and 3 bases at J, with 13 bases between. Germline V gene data show CDR1 as SQVTM and CDR2 as ANQGSEA. CDR3 length: 14 residues. CDR3 sequence reads: CSVDTGEETDTQYF. The CDR3 DNA reads as TGCAGCGTTGATACCGGCGAGGAGACAGATACGCAGTATTTT.

This clone is a singleton in its sample. V usage is TRBV27 and J usage is TRBJ1-2; the match to TRBD1 covers 8 bases. This CDR3 has 16 residues. The ends lost 4 bases at V and 8 bases at J; junction bases unmatched: 15. Germline V gene sequence: CDR1 MNHEY, CDR2 SMNVEV (reference sequence). The CDR3 nucleotides read TGTGCCAGCAGTTCGGCAGGGGGCCGATTCGCGTGGGGCTACACCTTC. Protein product: CASSSAGGRFAWGYTF.

The CDR3 region has the DNA TGTGCCAGCAGCCCTGGGACTACGTCCTTCGCGCAGTATTTT. It codes for CASSPGTTSFAQYF. The rearrangement links TRBV7-2 to TRBJ2-3, with TRBD2 identical over 7 bases. The germline CDR1 and CDR2 sequences are SGHTA and FQGNSA. The CDR3 covers 14 residues. V shed 5 bases, J shed 10 bases, and the junction held 12 bases outside the gene matches.

The chain's CDR3 is CASSVGGGSGNTIYF. The DNA for the CDR3 is TGTGCCAGCAGTGTGGGTGGGGGCAGTGGAAACACCATATATTTT. The chain is built from TRBV9 and TRBJ1-3; D perhaps matches TRBD1 (6 bases). This CDR3 has 15 amino acids. Germline assignment: CDR1 SGDLS and CDR2 YYNGEE. Trimming cost V 5 bases and J 3 bases, with 15 bases left between them.